A single sample is the source of the 5 T cell receptor beta chains below, sequenced in a study of blood T cell repertoires in COVID-19. The method was immunoSEQ multiplex PCR; TCRdb's version includes in-frame clones alone and lacks a portion of them. The table records around 100,000 clones, 84% of them present only once. Sequenced input: peripheral blood. These receptors were taken from a human donor in a cohort sampled during active COVID-19.

A few counts support this clone. The V call is TRBV2, the J call TRBJ2-7; D gene unclear. V dropped 6 bases and J dropped 0 bases, with 6 bases sitting between them. The length of the CDR3 is 12 residues. Germline CDR1 SNHLY, CDR2 FYNNEI. The CDR3 DNA follows: TGTGCCAGCAGGGCCGACTCCTACGAGCAGTACTTC. Protein: CASRADSYEQYF.

The chain has TRBV5-5 and TRBJ1-2; maybe TRBD1 (6 bases). The germline gives CDR1 SGHKS, CDR2 YYEKEE (reference sequence). CDR3 length: 15 amino acids. V shed 4 bases and J shed 0 bases, with 13 bases lying between them. CDR3 amino acids: CASSTGQISNYGYTF. In nucleotides, the CDR3 is TGTGCCAGCAGCACCGGACAGATATCTAACTATGGCTACACCTTC.

The chain carries TRBV19 and TRBJ1-4; D perhaps matches TRBD1 (6 bases). V was clipped by 6 bases and J by 4 bases, with 15 bases between them. The V gene's germline CDR1 is LNHDA and CDR2 SQIVND (reference sequence). The CDR3 length is 15 residues. The CDR3 region has the DNA TGTGCCAGTAGAAAGTCAGACAGGCTTAATGAAAAACTGTTTTTT. This translates into CASRKSDRLNEKLFF.

This chain joins TRBV6-2 or TRBV6-3 and TRBJ2-4; a possible D gene is TRBD2 (5 bases). Germline V gives CDR1 MNHEY, CDR2 SVGEGT. This CDR3 is 12 amino acids long. V lost 2 bases to trimming and J lost 6 bases, with 5 bases between them. The CDR3 is CASSYAGNIQYF. CDR3 nucleotide sequence: TGTGCCAGCAGTTACGCGGGAAACATTCAGTACTTC.

The genes are TRBV7-3 and TRBJ2-7; D is perhaps TRBD2 (8 bases). Germline values: CDR1 SGHTA, CDR2 FQGTGA. V lost 4 bases and J 1 base, leaving 14 bases between the germline ends. The CDR3 spans 15 residues. CDR3: CASSSGGGRSYEQYF. DNA of the CDR3: TGTGCCAGCAGCTCGGGAGGGGGCAGGTCCTACGAGCAGTACTTC.